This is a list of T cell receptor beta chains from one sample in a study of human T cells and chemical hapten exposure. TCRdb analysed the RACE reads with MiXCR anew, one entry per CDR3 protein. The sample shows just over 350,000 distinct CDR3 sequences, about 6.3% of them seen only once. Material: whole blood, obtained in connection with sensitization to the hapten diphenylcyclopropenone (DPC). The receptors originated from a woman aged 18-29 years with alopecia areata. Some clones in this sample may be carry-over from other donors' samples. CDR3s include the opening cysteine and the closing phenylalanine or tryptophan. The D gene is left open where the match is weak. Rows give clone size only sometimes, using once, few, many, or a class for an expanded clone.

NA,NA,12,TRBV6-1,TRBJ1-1,CASSEAGSEAFF,TGTGCCAGCAGTGAAGCCGGCTCTGAAGCTTTCTTT
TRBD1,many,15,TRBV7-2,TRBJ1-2,CASSLAGTGGYGYTF,TGTGCCAGCAGCTTAGCAGGGACAGGGGGCTATGGCTACACCTTC
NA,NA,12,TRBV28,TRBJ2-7,CASHGGSYEQYF,TGTGCCAGTCATGGGGGCTCCTACGAGCAGTACTTC
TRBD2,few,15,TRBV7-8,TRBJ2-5,CASSSASGQQETQYF,TGTGCCAGCAGCTCCGCTAGCGGCCAACAAGAGACCCAGTACTTC
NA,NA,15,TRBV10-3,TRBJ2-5,CAISGKGDIQETQYF,TGTGCCATCAGTGGGAAAGGGGACATCCAAGAGACCCAGTACTTC
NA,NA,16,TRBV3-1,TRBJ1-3,CASSQDRTAAGNTIYF,TGTGCCAGCAGCCAAGATCGGACAGCCGCGGGAAACACCATATATTTT
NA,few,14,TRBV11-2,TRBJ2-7,CASSQTRSSYEQYF,TGTGCCAGCAGCCAGACCCGTAGCTCCTACGAGCAGTACTTC
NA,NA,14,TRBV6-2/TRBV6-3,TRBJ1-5,CASSNRESDQPQHF,TGTGCCAGCAGTAACAGGGAATCCGATCAGCCCCAGCATTTT
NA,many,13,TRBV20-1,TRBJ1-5,CSARDSEYQPQHF,TGCAGTGCTAGAGATTCCGAGTATCAGCCCCAGCATTTT
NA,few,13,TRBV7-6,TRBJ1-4,CASSLVWGEKLFF,TGTGCCAGCAGCTTAGTATGGGGTGAAAAACTGTTTTTT
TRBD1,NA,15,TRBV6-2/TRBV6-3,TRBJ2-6,CASRTGGSGANVLTF,TGTGCCAGCAGGACAGGGGGCTCTGGGGCCAACGTCCTGACTTTC
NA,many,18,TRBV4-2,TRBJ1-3,CASSQVGEGISSGNTIYF,TGTGCCAGCAGCCAAGTGGGCGAGGGGATTAGCTCTGGAAACACCATATATTTT
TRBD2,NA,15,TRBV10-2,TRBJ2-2,CASSVGLAGAGELFF,TGCGCCAGCAGTGTCGGCCTAGCGGGGGCCGGGGAGCTGTTTTTT
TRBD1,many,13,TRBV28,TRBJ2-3,CASSGQGRDTQYF,TGTGCCAGCAGTGGACAGGGCAGAGATACGCAGTATTTT
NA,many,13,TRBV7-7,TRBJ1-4,CASSITPLGKLFF,TGTGCTAGCAGCATTACGCCCTTGGGGAAACTGTTTTTT
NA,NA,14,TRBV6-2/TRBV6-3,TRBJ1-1,CASNFRRGVTEAFF,TGTGCCAGCAATTTTCGAAGAGGGGTGACTGAAGCTTTCTTT
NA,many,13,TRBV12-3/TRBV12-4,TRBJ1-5,CASSLGQIQPQHF,TGTGCCAGCAGTTTAGGACAGATTCAGCCCCAGCATTTT
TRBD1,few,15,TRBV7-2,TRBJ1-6,CASSFVGGGPSPLHF,TGTGCCAGCAGCTTCGTCGGAGGGGGCCCTTCACCCCTCCACTTT
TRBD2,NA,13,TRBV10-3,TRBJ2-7,CAISSSGEYEQYF,TGTGCCATCAGTTCGAGCGGGGAATACGAGCAGTACTTC
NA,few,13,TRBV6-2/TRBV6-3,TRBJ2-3,CASSRPWADTQYF,TGTGCCAGCAGCCGACCCTGGGCAGATACGCAGTATTTT
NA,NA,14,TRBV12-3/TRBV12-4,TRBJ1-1,CASSWGEANTEAFF,TGTGCCAGCAGCTGGGGGGAGGCGAACACTGAAGCTTTCTTT
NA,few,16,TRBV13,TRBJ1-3,CASHLAGLESGNTIYF,TGTGCCAGCCACCTGGCAGGGCTTGAATCTGGAAACACCATATATTTT
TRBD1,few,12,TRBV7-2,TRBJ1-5,CASSPTTGSQHF,TGTGCCAGCAGCCCGACGACAGGGTCCCAGCATTTT
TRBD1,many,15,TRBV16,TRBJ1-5,CASSGTGGLLQPQHF,TGTGCCAGCAGCGGGACAGGGGGCCTATTACAGCCCCAGCATTTT
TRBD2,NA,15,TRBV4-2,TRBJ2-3,CASSLRPSGGETQYF,TGTGCCAGCAGCCTCAGACCTAGCGGGGGGGAGACGCAGTATTTT
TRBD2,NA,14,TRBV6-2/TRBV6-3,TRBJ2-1,CASSSPRGDNEQFF,TGTGCCAGCAGTTCTCCCCGGGGGGACAATGAGCAGTTCTTC
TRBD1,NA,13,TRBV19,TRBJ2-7,CASSLGTAYELYF,TGTGCCAGTAGTCTCGGGACAGCCTACGAGCTGTACTTC
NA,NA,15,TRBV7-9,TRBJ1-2,CASSTTTGINYGYTF,TGTGCCAGCAGCACGACGACAGGAATTAACTATGGCTACACCTTC
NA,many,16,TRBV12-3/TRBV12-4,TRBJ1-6,CASSLGRPRRRSPLHF,TGTGCCAGCAGTTTAGGTCGACCCAGAAGGAGGTCACCCCTCCACTTT
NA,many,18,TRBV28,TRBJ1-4,CASRPIPGKQGLNEKLFF,TGTGCCAGCAGACCGATACCCGGGAAACAGGGTCTGAATGAAAAACTGTTTTTT
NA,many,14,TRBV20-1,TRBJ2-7,CSASPLSGAHEQYF,TGCAGTGCTAGCCCCCTCTCCGGGGCACACGAGCAGTACTTC
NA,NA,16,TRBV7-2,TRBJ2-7,CASSLPLKGSSYEQYF,TGTGCCAGCAGCTTACCACTGAAGGGGAGCTCCTACGAGCAGTACTTC
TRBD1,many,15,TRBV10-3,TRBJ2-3,CAINPGTGGTDTQYF,TGTGCCATCAACCCCGGGACAGGGGGTACAGATACGCAGTATTTT
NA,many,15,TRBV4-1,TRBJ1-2,CASSQDPQQSYGYTF,TGCGCCAGCAGCCAAGATCCACAGCAAAGCTATGGCTACACCTTC
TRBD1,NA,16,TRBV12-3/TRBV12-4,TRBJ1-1,CASSLDGIRGPTEAFF,TGTGCCAGCAGTTTAGACGGCATCAGGGGGCCCACTGAAGCTTTCTTT
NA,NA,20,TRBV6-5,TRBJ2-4,CASSYFIGVGRDIAKNIQYF,TGTGCCAGCAGTTACTTTATCGGAGTGGGCCGGGATATAGCCAAAAACATTCAGTACTTC
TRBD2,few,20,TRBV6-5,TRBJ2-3,CASSYPGLAGGQRFTDTQYF,TGTGCCAGCAGTTATCCGGGACTAGCGGGGGGCCAACGATTCACAGATACGCAGTATTTT
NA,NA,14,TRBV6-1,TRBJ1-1,CASSVLFGDTEAFF,TGTGCCAGCAGTGTTCTCTTCGGGGACACTGAAGCTTTCTTT
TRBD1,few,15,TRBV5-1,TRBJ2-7,CASSLTGTGFYEQYF,TGCGCCAGCAGCTTGACCGGGACAGGGTTTTACGAGCAGTACTTC
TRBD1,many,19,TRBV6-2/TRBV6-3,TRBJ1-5,CASSKTGTGRFFSNQPQHF,TGTGCCAGCAGTAAAACCGGGACAGGGAGGTTTTTTAGCAATCAGCCCCAGCATTTT
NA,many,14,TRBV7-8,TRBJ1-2,CASTISLGGSGYTF,TGTGCCAGCACCATTTCTCTAGGAGGTTCTGGCTACACCTTC
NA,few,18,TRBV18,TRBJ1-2,CASSPGRDLFTFNYGYTF,TGTGCCAGCTCACCCGGACGGGACCTATTCACCTTTAACTATGGCTACACCTTC
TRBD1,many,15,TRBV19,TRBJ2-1,CASSLDREAYNEQFF,TGTGCCAGTAGTCTCGACAGGGAAGCCTACAATGAGCAGTTCTTC
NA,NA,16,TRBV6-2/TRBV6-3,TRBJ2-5,CASSYVVGTTRETQYF,TGTGCCAGCAGTTACGTCGTGGGGACCACCCGAGAGACCCAGTACTTC
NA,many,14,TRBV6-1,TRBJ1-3,CASSEGGYGNTIYF,TGTGCCAGCAGTGAAGGCGGTTATGGAAACACCATATATTTT
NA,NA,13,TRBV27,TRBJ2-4,CASSLGPKDIQYF,TGTGCCAGCAGTTTGGGGCCGAAGGACATTCAGTACTTC
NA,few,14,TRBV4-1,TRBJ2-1,CASSQDGRAIEQFF,TGCGCCAGCAGCCAAGATGGCAGGGCGATTGAGCAGTTCTTC
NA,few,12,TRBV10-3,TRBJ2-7,CAISEFSSEQYF,TGTGCCATCAGTGAGTTTTCAAGCGAGCAGTACTTC
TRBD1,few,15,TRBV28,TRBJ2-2,CASRIPQGAPGELFF,TGTGCCAGCAGAATTCCACAGGGGGCACCCGGGGAGCTGTTTTTT
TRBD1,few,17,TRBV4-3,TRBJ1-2,CASSHGAGTEANYGYTF,TGCGCCAGCAGCCACGGGGCAGGGACAGAAGCTAACTATGGCTACACCTTC
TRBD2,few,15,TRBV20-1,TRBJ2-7,CSATLPRGGINEQYF,TGCAGTGCTACCCTCCCTCGGGGGGGGATTAACGAGCAGTACTTC
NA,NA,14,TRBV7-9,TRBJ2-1,CASSLEDFYNEQFF,TGTGCCAGCAGCTTAGAAGACTTCTACAATGAGCAGTTCTTC
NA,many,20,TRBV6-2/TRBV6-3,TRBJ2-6,CASSYSLDSISEAGANVLTF,TGTGCCAGCAGTTACTCACTGGACAGTATATCTGAAGCTGGGGCCAACGTCCTGACTTTC
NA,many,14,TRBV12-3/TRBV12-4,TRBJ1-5,CASSLTHSNQPQHF,TGTGCCAGCAGTTTAACCCATAGCAATCAGCCCCAGCATTTT